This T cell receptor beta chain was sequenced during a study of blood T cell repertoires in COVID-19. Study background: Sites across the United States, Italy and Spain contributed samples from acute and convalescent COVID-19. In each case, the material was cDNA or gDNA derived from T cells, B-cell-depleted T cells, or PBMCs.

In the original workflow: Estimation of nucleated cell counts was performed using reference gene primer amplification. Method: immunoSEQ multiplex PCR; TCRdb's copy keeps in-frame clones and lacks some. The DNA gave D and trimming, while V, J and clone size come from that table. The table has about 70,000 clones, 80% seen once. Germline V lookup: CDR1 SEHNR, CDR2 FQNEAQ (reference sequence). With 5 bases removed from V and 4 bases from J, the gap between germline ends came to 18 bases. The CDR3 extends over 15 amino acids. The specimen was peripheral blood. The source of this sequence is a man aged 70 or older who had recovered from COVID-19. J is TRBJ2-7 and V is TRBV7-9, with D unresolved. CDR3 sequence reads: CASSANPSSEYEQYF. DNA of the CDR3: TGTGCCAGCAGCGCCAACCCTAGTTCGGAGTACGAGCAGTACTTC.